A single sample gave rise to the 18 T cell receptor beta chains below, sequenced in a study of OX40 agonist ivuxolimab in advanced cancers. The library was generated by the immunoSEQ multiplex PCR assay. TCRdb holds this immuneACCESS table with in-frame rearrangements only. Some clones are missing; in checked studies, unresolved V genes explain under half, and the rest has no known cause. A total of roughly 70,000 clones appear in this sample, approximately 80% of them only once. The ten largest clones take up more than 2% of the sample. The sample consisted of CD4+ or CD8+ T cells sorted from blood, taken in a trial of the OX40 agonist ivuxolimab. Receptors originate from an adult with an advanced solid tumor such as melanoma, head and neck, liver or kidney cancer.

This clone was observed once. The J gene is TRBJ2-7, the V gene TRBV19; D may be TRBD2 (5 bases). The germline V gene encodes CDR1 LNHDA and CDR2 SQIVND (reference sequence). This CDR3 spans 13 amino acids. The V end was cut by 6 bases, the J end by 6 bases, with 15 bases between. Here the CDR3 reads CASSSRRELEQYF. CDR3 sequence (DNA): TGTGCCAGTAGCAGCCGCCGGGAACTCGAGCAGTACTTC. Filled out from reference TRBV19 and TRBJ2-7, the complete variable domain reads DGGITQSPKYLFRKEGQNVTLSCEQNLNHDAMYWYRQDPGQGLRLIYYSQIVNDFQKGDIAEGYSVSREKKESFPLTVTSAQKNPTAFYLCASSSRRELEQYFGPGTRLTVT.

The CDR3 DNA follows: TGTGCCAGCAGCGCGGCCTCCGGGAGACACAATGAGCAGTTCTTC. The encoded protein is CASSAASGRHNEQFF. The genes are TRBV21-1 and TRBJ2-1; TRBD2, the table's D call, was not compared with the DNA. TRBV21-1 is deemed a pseudogene. This CDR3 has 15 residues.

This clone was detected a few times. This chain links TRBV7-9 with TRBJ2-1; D possibly corresponds to TRBD1 (6 bases). The ends were cut back, 5 bases at V and 7 bases at J, with 12 bases in the middle. The CDR3 loop spans 13 amino acids. Germline V CDR1 and CDR2: SEHNR, FQNEAQ (reference sequence). This CDR3 reads CASSTGFRNEQFF. The CDR3 bases are TGTGCCAGCAGCACAGGGTTCCGGAATGAGCAGTTCTTC.

This chain uses TRBV4-3 with TRBJ2-1, with D maybe TRBD1 (6 bases). The CDR3 runs 14 residues. CDR1 LGHNA and CDR2 YSLEER come from the germline V gene. The V gene lost 0 bases and the J gene lost 6 bases, with 9 bases spanning the gap. CDR3 coding DNA: TGCGCCAGCAGCCAAGATACAGGGACCAATGAGCAGTTCTTC. It specifies CASSQDTGTNEQFF.

This clone was recorded once. The chain joins TRBV11-3 to TRBJ2-1; D not certain. Germline V CDR1 and CDR2: SGHNT, YENEEA. The CDR3 contains 14 residues. Trimming left V 2 bases short and J 10 bases short, with 15 bases between. As DNA, the CDR3 is TGTGCCAGCAGCTTACAATCGGGCAGTTACGAGCAGTTCTTC. Its translation: CASSLQSGSYEQFF. The full variable domain, its missing parts supplied by reference TRBV11-3 and TRBJ2-1, is EAGVVQSPRYKIIEKKQPVAFWCNPISGHNTLYWYLQNLGQGPELLIRYENEEAVDDSQLPKDRFSAERLKGVDSTLKIQPAELGDSAVYLCASSLQSGSYEQFFGPGTRLTVL.

V is TRBV21-1 and J is TRBJ2-3. TRBV21-1 counts as a pseudogene. The CDR3 is 18 residues long. The CDR3: CASSKGVDPKPATDTQYF. The CDR3 region has the DNA TGTGCCAGCAGCAAGGGGGTGGACCCTAAGCCAGCCACAGATACGCAGTATTTT.

J is TRBJ2-2 and V is TRBV7-9; D remains unclear. V lost 4 bases and J lost 1, with 7 bases in between. Germline assignment: CDR1 SEHNR and CDR2 FQNEAQ (reference sequence). This CDR3 comprises 14 residues. This CDR3 reads CASSWTVNTGELFF. CDR3 bases: TGTGCCAGCAGCTGGACGGTGAACACCGGGGAGCTGTTTTTT.

The CDR3 region is CASSPRGLSGNTIYF. In DNA form, the CDR3 reads TGTGCCAGCAGCCCCAGGGGGCTATCTGGAAACACCATATATTTT. The chain carries TRBV7-9 and TRBJ1-3; TRBD1 matches at 8 bases. The CDR3 length is 15 residues. With V trimmed by 5 bases and J by 1 base, 4 bases remained unmatched. In germline, CDR1 is SEHNR, CDR2 FQNEAQ (reference sequence).

J is TRBJ1-1 and V is TRBV29-1, with D hard to call. Trimming stripped 0 bases from V and 5 bases from J, with 13 bases between. This CDR3 is built from 14 residues. Germline lookup yields CDR1 SQVTM and CDR2 ANQGSEA. The CDR3 nucleotides read TGCAGCGTTGAAGACTTACGCCGGCCGACTGAAGCTTTCTTT. Amino acids: CSVEDLRRPTEAFF.

This clone showed up just a few times. V usage is TRBV6-5 and J usage is TRBJ1-1; D not resolved. Germline V gene data show CDR1 as MNHEY and CDR2 as SVGAGI. The CDR3 contains 14 residues. The V end lost 4 bases, the J end lost 0 bases, and 9 bases lay between the germline ends. The CDR3 DNA is TGTGCCAGCAGTTTCCAGGTTATGAACACTGAAGCTTTCTTT. Amino acids: CASSFQVMNTEAFF.

The chain has TRBV7-3 and TRBJ2-3; D perhaps matches TRBD2 (6 bases). Germline CDR1 reads SGHTA; CDR2 reads FQGTGA. Deletions cut 5 bases from V and 2 bases from J, with 17 bases between. The CDR3 totals 16 residues. CDR3 amino acids: CASSPGGAGLTDTQYF. The CDR3 coding sequence is TGTGCCAGCAGCCCAGGTGGAGCGGGCCTCACAGATACGCAGTATTTT.

V usage is TRBV11-3 and J usage is TRBJ2-5; TRBD1 is a possible D gene (6 bases). The CDR3 extends over 13 amino acids. Germline assignment: CDR1 SGHNT and CDR2 YENEEA. The ends were cut back, 5 bases at V and 2 bases at J, with 9 bases in the middle. CDR3 sequence: CASSPGQQETQYF. The DNA for the CDR3 is TGTGCCAGCAGCCCTGGACAGCAAGAGACCCAGTACTTC.

This clone showed up just once. The J gene is TRBJ2-2, the V gene TRBV6-5; D unresolved. V was shortened by 9 bases and J by 3 bases, with 14 bases between the two germline ends. The germline V gene has CDR1 MNHEY and CDR2 SVGAGI. The CDR3 covers 14 residues. This CDR3 reads CASQSRWDTGELFF. DNA of the CDR3: TGTGCCAGTCAGTCCAGGTGGGACACCGGGGAGCTGTTTTTT.

The sample holds one count of this clone. This sequence joins TRBV11-3 and TRBJ2-2, with TRBD1 as a possible D gene (6 bases). The CDR3 consists of 15 residues. The V end lost 4 bases, the J end lost 1 base, and 10 bases lay between the germline ends. Germline V gene lookup returns CDR1 SGHNT and CDR2 YENEEA. For the CDR3, the DNA is TGTGCCAGCAGCTCAGACAGGCGGAACACCGGGGAGCTGTTTTTT. Amino acid sequence: CASSSDRRNTGELFF.

This chain joins TRBV7-9 and TRBJ1-5; D not resolved. The V and J ends lost 5 bases and 4 bases respectively, with 9 bases between them. The length of the CDR3 is 13 residues. Germline assignment: CDR1 SEHNR and CDR2 FQNEAQ (reference sequence). The CDR3: CASSPVSNQPQHF. CDR3 nucleotide sequence: TGTGCCAGCAGCCCCGTAAGTAATCAGCCCCAGCATTTT.

The chain uses TRBV30 and TRBJ1-1; D is uncertain. The CDR3 is 10 residues long. Trimming took 4 bases from V and 3 from J, leaving 3 bases between them. Germline V CDR1 and CDR2: GTSNPN, SVGIG (reference sequence). The CDR3 loop reads CAWIYTEAFF. The CDR3, as DNA: TGTGCCTGGATTTACACTGAAGCTTTCTTT.

This clone has only a few counts. V gene TRBV2 combines with J gene TRBJ2-7; D gene unclear. Germline V gene lookup returns CDR1 SNHLY and CDR2 FYNNEI. Deletions cut 0 bases from V and 4 bases from J, with 1 base between. The CDR3 loop spans 11 amino acids. The chain's CDR3 is CASSEAYEQYF. The CDR3, as DNA: TGTGCCAGCAGTGAAGCGTACGAGCAGTACTTC.

This clone was counted a single time. J is TRBJ1-4 and V is TRBV6-1, with TRBD1 matching 7 bases. CDR3 length equals 14 residues. Trimming cost V 2 bases and J 7 bases; bases outside gene matches: 4. The V gene's germline CDR1 is MNHNS and CDR2 SASEGT. For the CDR3, the DNA is TGTGCCAGCAGTGAACCCGGGACAGCTGAAAAACTGTTTTTT. This encodes CASSEPGTAEKLFF.